The next 17 T cell receptor beta chains were all read from a single sample in a study of T cell responses to AZD1222 COVID-19 vaccine. Data came from immunoSEQ multiplex PCR; TCRdb stores just in-frame clones and leaves some out. The data contain 150,000 to 200,000 clones, approximately 90% of them singletons. Material: peripheral blood, obtained 28 days after the second AZD1222 dose. Receptors originate from an adult who received the AZD1222 COVID-19 vaccine.

The rearrangement uses TRBV4-2 and TRBJ2-1, with 14 bases fitting TRBD2. Trimming removed 1 base from V and 4 bases from J; junction bases left unmatched: 3. This CDR3 contains 17 residues. Germline CDR1 is LGHNA and CDR2 is YNFKEQ. CDR3 in amino acids: CASSQAGLAGGYNEQFF. The CDR3 DNA follows: TGTGCCAGCAGCCAAGCTGGACTAGCGGGAGGATACAATGAGCAGTTCTTC.

The chain combines TRBV18 with TRBJ2-3, with 8 positions matching TRBD1. Losses at the gene ends were 6 bases for V and 0 bases for J; bases not matched to a gene: 11. Per the germline V gene, CDR1 is KGHSH and CDR2 is LQKENI. The CDR3 runs 17 residues. The CDR3 here is CASSPGQGGSSTDTQYF. CDR3 sequence (DNA): TGTGCCAGCTCTCCCGGACAGGGCGGTTCGAGCACAGATACGCAGTATTTT.

V gene TRBV6-5 combines with J gene TRBJ2-1, with a tentative D call TRBD2 (5 bases). The length of the CDR3 is 13 residues. Trimming took 5 bases from V and 8 from J, leaving 13 bases between them. The germline CDR1 and CDR2 sequences are MNHEY and SVGAGI. CDR3 sequence reads: CASSRGIEDEQFF. CDR3 nucleotides: TGTGCCAGCAGTCGGGGAATTGAGGATGAGCAGTTCTTC.

The chain has TRBV5-1 and TRBJ2-1; 7 nucleotides line up with TRBD2. This CDR3 comprises 16 residues. Germline CDR1 is SGHRS and CDR2 is YFSETQ. Trimming took 4 bases from V and 3 from J; bases not matched to a gene: 10. The DNA for the CDR3 is TGCGCCAGCAGCCGCGGGGCTAGCGGAATCTACAATGAGCAGTTCTTC. Protein sequence: CASSRGASGIYNEQFF.

The CDR3 spells CASSLVAREAGGNEQFF. The CDR3 bases are TGTGCCAGCAGCCTCGTAGCGCGGGAGGCGGGGGGCAATGAGCAGTTCTTC. The gene calls are TRBV5-8 and TRBJ2-1; 8 nucleotides agree with TRBD2. CDR1 is SGHTS, CDR2 YDEGEE, per germline. The CDR3 extends over 17 amino acids. V was clipped by 4 bases and J by 6 bases; unmatched bases: 15.

The J gene is TRBJ2-3, the V gene TRBV5-1; D possibly matches TRBD1 or TRBD2 (5 bases each). Deletions cut 0 bases from V and 5 bases from J, with 10 bases between. The germline V gene has CDR1 SGHRS and CDR2 YFSETQ. This CDR3 region has 14 residues. The CDR3 DNA reads TGCGCCAGCAGCTTGGTTGGGGGAAGAGATACGCAGTATTTT. Protein: CASSLVGGRDTQYF.

The chain couples TRBV27 to TRBJ2-5, with 8 nucleotides matching TRBD2. After removal of 6 bases from V and 5 bases from J, the junction contained 5 bases not matched to a gene. Germline CDR1 and CDR2: MNHEY and SMNVEV (reference sequence). The CDR3 runs to 13 residues. The chain's CDR3 is CASSGGGEETQYF. CDR3 DNA: TGTGCCAGCAGCGGGGGGGGTGAGGAGACCCAGTACTTC.

The V call is TRBV5-1, the J call TRBJ1-6; the D is unclear. The CDR3 covers 17 residues. Germline lookup yields CDR1 SGHRS and CDR2 YFSETQ. The V end lost 0 bases, the J end lost 0 bases, and 10 bases lay between the germline ends. The CDR3, as DNA: TGCGCCAGCAGCTTGGCCATCGGGAGCTCCTATAATTCACCCCTCCACTTT. Amino acids: CASSLAIGSSYNSPLHF.

This clone was seen a single time. This chain connects TRBV4-2 to TRBJ1-4, with D possibly TRBD1 on 6 matching bases. CDR1 and CDR2 from the germline V gene are LGHNA and YNFKEQ. Trimming took 0 bases from V and 5 from J, leaving 10 bases between them. This CDR3 has 15 residues. CDR3 region: CASSQEFQGNEKLFF. The CDR3, as DNA: TGTGCCAGCAGCCAAGAATTTCAGGGGAATGAAAAACTGTTTTTT.

This chain links TRBV5-4 with TRBJ2-3; D gene ambiguous. V dropped 4 bases and J dropped 4 bases, with 7 bases sitting between them. The germline CDR1 and CDR2 sequences are SGHNT and YYREEE (reference sequence). The CDR3 loop spans 12 amino acids. The CDR3 sequence is CASSLDSDTQYF. The DNA for the CDR3 is TGTGCCAGCAGCCTAGATTCAGATACGCAGTATTTT.

This chain connects TRBV3-1 (or the pseudogene TRBV3-2) to TRBJ2-7, with D uncertain. Deletions cut 2 bases from V and 6 bases from J, with 14 bases between. The V gene's germline CDR1 is LGHDT and CDR2 YNNKEL (reference sequence). This CDR3 has 14 residues. CDR3 residues: CASSQLDASGEQYF. The CDR3 DNA reads TGTGCCAGCAGCCAACTTGACGCGAGTGGCGAGCAGTACTTC.

The rearrangement joins TRBV5-5 to TRBJ2-7; TRBD2 matches 9 bases. V shed 4 bases and J 0 bases; nucleotides not matched to a gene: 8. From germline, CDR1 is SGHKS and CDR2 YYEKEE (reference sequence). This CDR3 is 16 amino acids long. The CDR3 DNA is TGTGCCAGCAGCGCGGGGGGGACCTACCTCTCCTACGAGCAGTACTTC. It is translated as CASSAGGTYLSYEQYF.

Only one count was recorded for this clone. V is TRBV3-1 (or the pseudogene TRBV3-2) and J is TRBJ2-7; D not certain. With 0 bases removed from V and 0 bases from J, the gap between germline ends came to 12 bases. Germline V gene sequence: CDR1 LGHDT, CDR2 YNNKEL (reference sequence). The CDR3 is 16 residues long. The CDR3 loop is CASSQDGGWSSYEQYF. The DNA for the CDR3 is TGTGCCAGCAGCCAAGATGGCGGCTGGAGCTCCTACGAGCAGTACTTC.

This chain links TRBV7-9 with TRBJ2-1; 9 bases are shared with TRBD2. CDR1 SEHNR and CDR2 FQNEAQ come from the germline V gene (reference sequence). V trimming: 7 bases; J trimming: 1 base; junction bases outside the gene matches: 8. The length of the CDR3 is 16 residues. The DNA for the CDR3 is TGTGCCAGCAACGGCGGGAGGGCCGAATCCTACAATGAGCAGTTCTTC. Residues: CASNGGRAESYNEQFF.

In DNA, the CDR3 is TGTGCCAGCACTTCGACTAGCGGGATTACCGGGGAGCTGTTTTTT. This gives the protein CASTSTSGITGELFF. V usage is TRBV4-2 and J usage is TRBJ2-2; TRBD2 matches 11 bases. CDR1 LGHNA and CDR2 YNFKEQ come from the germline V gene. The CDR3 loop spans 15 amino acids. V shed 7 bases and J 5 bases; nucleotides not matched to a gene: 6.

With regard to this clone: Compared with germline, one end of the junction differs, possibly owing to a read error. This sequence joins TRBV28 and TRBJ2-7; unclear D gene. This CDR3 region has 12 residues. Per the germline V gene, CDR1 is MDHEN and CDR2 is SYDVKM. CDR3 in DNA: TGCTTGACTGGACCGTCCAGCTACGAGCAGTACTTC. It is translated as CLTGPSSYEQYF.

The chain is built from TRBV28 and TRBJ1-5; perhaps TRBD1 as D (5 bases). The CDR3 has 15 amino acids. Per the germline V gene, CDR1 is MDHEN and CDR2 is SYDVKM. The V and J ends lost 5 bases and 6 bases respectively, with 17 bases between them. The CDR3 is CASSPARGVGQPQHF. The CDR3 DNA is TGTGCCAGCAGTCCCGCCCGGGGGGTTGGTCAGCCCCAGCATTTT.